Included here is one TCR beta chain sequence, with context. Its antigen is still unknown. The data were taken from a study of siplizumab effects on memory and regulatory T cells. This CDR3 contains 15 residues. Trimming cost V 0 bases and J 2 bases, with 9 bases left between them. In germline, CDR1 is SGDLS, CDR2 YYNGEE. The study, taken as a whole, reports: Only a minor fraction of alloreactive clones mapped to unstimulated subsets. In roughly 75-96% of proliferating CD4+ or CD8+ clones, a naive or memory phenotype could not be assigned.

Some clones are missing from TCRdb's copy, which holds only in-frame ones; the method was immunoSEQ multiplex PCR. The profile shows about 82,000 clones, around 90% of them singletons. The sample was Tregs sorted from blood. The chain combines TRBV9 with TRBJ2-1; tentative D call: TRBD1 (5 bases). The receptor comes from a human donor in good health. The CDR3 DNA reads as TGTGCCAGCAGCGTAGACAGGTCCCCCTACAATGAGCAGTTCTTC. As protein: CASSVDRSPYNEQFF.